The 28 T cell receptor beta chains in this list originate from one sample, sequenced in a study of blood T cell repertoires in COVID-19. The data were produced by immunoSEQ multiplex PCR, yet TCRdb's version contains in-frame clones alone and is incomplete. This sample has under 200,000 clones, with around 77% found just once. The sequencing sample was made of peripheral blood. The receptors originated from a man between 60 and 75 years old with active or convalescent COVID-19.

This chain connects TRBV18 to TRBJ2-5; perhaps TRBD1 as D (5 bases). Germline V gene lookup returns CDR1 KGHSH and CDR2 LQKENI. This CDR3 contains 12 residues. Trimming removed 3 bases at V and 7 bases at J, with 9 bases between. The CDR3 loop reads CASSPTQGTQYF. The CDR3 DNA sequence: TGTGCCAGCTCACCCACCCAGGGGACCCAGTACTTC.

Concerning this clone: A junction boundary mismatches the germline segment, possibly from a read error. The V gene is TRBV7-8, the J gene TRBJ2-2, with 12 positions matching TRBD2. Germline CDR1 reads SGHVS; CDR2 reads FQNEAQ. This CDR3 region has 16 residues. CDR3 loop: CASSLAGGPGTGELFF. The CDR3 region has the DNA TGTGCCAGCAGCCTAGCGGGAGGGCCGGGCACCGGGGAGCTGTTTTTT.

This clone was detected only once. J is TRBJ2-7 and V is TRBV10-3, with 9 bases fitting TRBD1. Losses at the gene ends were 10 bases for V and 0 bases for J; bases not matched to a gene: 10. The CDR3 has 15 amino acids. Germline CDR1 and CDR2: ENHRY and SYGVKD. CDR3 nucleotides: TGTGCCACCCACCCAGGACAGGGGAGCTCCTACGAGCAGTACTTC. Protein sequence: CATHPGQGSSYEQYF.

The chain couples TRBV23-1 to TRBJ1-1; D is uncertain. TRBV23-1 falls under the ORF class, with uncertain function. V gave up 7 bases and J gave up 5 bases, with 17 bases separating them. The CDR3 is made up of 14 amino acids. The CDR3 here is CASNGLAGSTEAFF. The CDR3 region has the DNA TGCGCCAGCAACGGACTCGCCGGTTCGACTGAAGCTTTCTTT.

This clone showed up many times. This chain connects TRBV30 to TRBJ1-5, with a tentative D call TRBD1 (6 bases). The germline gives CDR1 GTSNPN, CDR2 SVGIG (reference sequence). This CDR3 region has 14 residues. Trimming removed 2 bases from V and 7 bases from J, with 15 bases in between. This chain's CDR3 is CAWSLGLQGQPQHF. CDR3 in DNA: TGTGCCTGGAGTCTCGGGTTACAGGGCCAGCCCCAGCATTTT. The full variable domain, its missing parts supplied by reference TRBV30 and TRBJ1-5, is SQTIHQWPATLVQPVGSPLSLECTVEGTSNPNLYWYRQAAGRGLQLLFYSVGIGQISSEVPQNLSASRPQDRQFILSSKKLLLSDSGFYLCAWSLGLQGQPQHFGDGTRLSIL.

This sequence joins TRBV7-9 and TRBJ2-5; 8 bases line up with TRBD2. The junction had 13 bases not matched to a gene; V was cut back by 5 bases and J by 5 bases. CDR3 length: 16 amino acids. Germline lookup yields CDR1 SEHNR and CDR2 FQNEAQ (reference sequence). This CDR3 is CASSPRAAGGRETQYF. The CDR3, as DNA: TGTGCCAGCAGCCCGCGGGCGGCGGGAGGACGGGAGACCCAGTACTTC.

This clone was seen only a few times. The V call is TRBV4-2, the J call TRBJ1-3, with D perhaps TRBD1 (6 bases). With 5 bases removed from V and 0 bases from J, the gap between germline ends came to 14 bases. Germline V gene data show CDR1 as LGHNA and CDR2 as YNFKEQ. The CDR3 sequence is 16 residues long. The CDR3 DNA reads as TGTGCCAGCAGCGCTTCCCAGGGGAGCTCTGGAAACACCATATATTTT. As protein: CASSASQGSSGNTIYF.

V gene TRBV5-6 combines with J gene TRBJ2-3; TRBD2 aligns across 12 bases. Looked up from germline, CDR1 is SGHDT and CDR2 is YYEEEE. This CDR3 is 15 amino acids long. V dropped 4 bases and J dropped 3; count of bases not matched to a gene: 3. Here the CDR3 reads CASSKGLAGTDTQYF. For the CDR3, the DNA is TGTGCCAGCAGCAAAGGACTAGCGGGAACAGATACGCAGTATTTT.

This rearrangement joins TRBV27 to TRBJ2-7; perhaps TRBD1 as D (5 bases). Germline V CDR1 and CDR2: MNHEY, SMNVEV (reference sequence). V was shortened by 2 bases and J by 4 bases, with 15 bases between the two germline ends. The CDR3 has 15 residues. As DNA, the CDR3 is TGTGCCAGCAGTTTAGGGAATACAGGATTGTACGAGCAGTACTTC. This sequence encodes CASSLGNTGLYEQYF.

V is TRBV27 and J is TRBJ2-1, with D uncertain. CDR1 is MNHEY, CDR2 SMNVEV, per germline (reference sequence). This CDR3 region has 14 residues. The V end was cut by 5 bases, the J end by 3 bases, with 11 bases between. CDR3 residues: CASSPNGFYNEQFF. DNA for the CDR3: TGTGCCAGCAGTCCCAATGGCTTCTACAATGAGCAGTTCTTC.

The chain is built from TRBV7-9 and TRBJ1-1; the match to TRBD1 covers 7 bases. Losses at the gene ends were 2 bases for V and 8 bases for J; bases not matched to a gene: 8. The CDR3 length is 14 residues. The germline V gene has CDR1 SEHNR and CDR2 FQNEAQ (reference sequence). The CDR3 is CASSLITGVTEAFF. The CDR3 bases are TGTGCCAGCAGCTTAATAACAGGGGTTACCGAAGCTTTCTTT.

This chain links TRBV19 with TRBJ2-1; D is possibly TRBD1 (5 bases). The germline gives CDR1 LNHDA, CDR2 SQIVND (reference sequence). This CDR3 comprises 19 residues. The V and J ends lost 1 base and 2 bases respectively, with 21 bases between them. CDR3 nucleotides: TGTGCCAGTAGTATAGGTTACGGATCGTGGCAGGGTGCCTACAATGAGCAGTTCTTC. Translated, it gives CASSIGYGSWQGAYNEQFF.

This clone appeared a few times. The genes are TRBV7-2 and TRBJ2-7; TRBD2 matches at 16 bases. CDR1 SGHTA and CDR2 FQGNSA come from the germline V gene. With 3 bases clipped from V and 3 bases from J, the junction kept 8 bases outside the gene matches. CDR3 length: 18 residues. The CDR3: CASSLKGLAGGMGYEQYF. For the CDR3, the DNA is TGTGCCAGCAGCTTGAAGGGACTAGCGGGAGGGATGGGCTACGAGCAGTACTTC.

The rearrangement links TRBV19 to TRBJ1-4; a possible D gene is TRBD1 (5 bases). Trimming removed 3 bases from V and 0 bases from J, with 11 bases in between. Germline lookup yields CDR1 LNHDA and CDR2 SQIVND (reference sequence). This CDR3 has 16 amino acids. CDR3 sequence reads: CASSIGGSSTNEKLFF. DNA of the CDR3: TGTGCCAGTAGTATTGGGGGGAGTTCAACTAATGAAAAACTGTTTTTT.

V and J are TRBV7-3 and TRBJ2-6, with D possibly being TRBD1 (6 bases). CDR3 length: 13 residues. Trimming shortened V by 9 bases and J by 4 bases, and 10 bases separated the two germline ends. Germline V gene data show CDR1 as SGHTA and CDR2 as FQGTGA. This CDR3 is CASSGAGANVLTF. The CDR3 DNA follows: TGTGCCAGTTCAGGGGCAGGGGCCAACGTCCTGACTTTC.

The rearrangement joins TRBV5-4 to TRBJ2-7, with D possibly TRBD1 on 5 matching bases. Germline V lookup: CDR1 SGHNT, CDR2 YYREEE (reference sequence). The V end was cut by 0 bases, the J end by 4 bases, with 8 bases between. The CDR3 is 13 residues long. As DNA, the CDR3 is TGTGCCAGCAGCTTGGAGGCAGGGTACGAGCAGTACTTC. Amino acid sequence: CASSLEAGYEQYF.

The rearrangement joins TRBV18 to TRBJ1-5; D is perhaps TRBD1 (6 bases). CDR1 is KGHSH and CDR2 is LQKENI in the germline V gene. Trimming removed 2 bases at V and 2 bases at J, with 13 bases between. This CDR3 is built from 16 residues. The CDR3 bases are TGTGCCAGCTCACCAGCGGGGGGCGATGGCAATCAGCCCCAGCATTTT. As protein: CASSPAGGDGNQPQHF.

This rearrangement joins TRBV5-1 to TRBJ1-1; TRBD1 agrees at 7 bases. The CDR3 loop spans 13 amino acids. The J segment lost 4 bases and the V segment lost 0 bases, leaving 0 bases of the junction unmatched. Looked up from germline, CDR1 is SGHRS and CDR2 is YFSETQ. The CDR3 region is CASSLEGATEAFF. The DNA of the CDR3 is TGCGCCAGCAGCTTGGAGGGGGCCACTGAAGCTTTCTTT.

This chain joins TRBV5-4 and TRBJ2-1, with D tentatively TRBD2 (5 bases). V dropped 0 bases and J dropped 0 bases, with 7 bases sitting between them. The V gene's germline CDR1 is SGHNT and CDR2 YYREEE (reference sequence). This CDR3 is built from 15 residues. The CDR3 sequence is CASSLEAVSYNEQFF. The CDR3 region has the DNA TGTGCCAGCAGCTTGGAAGCGGTCTCCTACAATGAGCAGTTCTTC.

This clone was seen a single time. The chain uses TRBV5-6 and TRBJ1-5; the D gene is possibly TRBD1 (5 bases). Trimming cost V 2 bases and J 0 bases, with 15 bases left between them. Germline CDR1 SGHDT, CDR2 YYEEEE. This CDR3 contains 17 residues. CDR3 DNA sequence: TGTGCCAGCAGCTTAGGGCAGGGCAGTTATAGCAATCAGCCCCAGCATTTT. As protein: CASSLGQGSYSNQPQHF. The variable domain in full, with the rest retrieved from reference TRBV5-6 and TRBJ1-5, is DAGVTQSPTHLIKTRGQQVTLRCSPKSGHDTVSWYQQALGQGPQFIFQYYEEEERQRGNFPDRFSGHQFPNYSSELNVNALLLGDSALYLCASSLGQGSYSNQPQHFGDGTRLSIL.

This clone was observed once. The chain recombines TRBV15 with TRBJ2-1; 7 nucleotides match TRBD2. CDR1 is LNHNV and CDR2 is YYDKDF in the germline V gene (reference sequence). The CDR3 loop spans 15 amino acids. With V trimmed by 0 bases and J by 6 bases, 5 bases remained unmatched. CDR3 DNA: TGTGCCACCAGCAGAGAAGCGGGGAGGGCCAATGAGCAGTTCTTC. Its protein product is CATSREAGRANEQFF. Full variable domain (rest looked up from reference TRBV15 and TRBJ2-1): DAMVIQNPRYQVTQFGKPVTLSCSQTLNHNVMYWYQQKSSQAPKLLFHYYDKDFNNEADTPDNFQSRRPNTSFCFLDIRSPGLGDTAMYLCATSREAGRANEQFFGPGTRLTVL.

The CDR3: CASSPGAYEQYF. The DNA of the CDR3 is TGTGCCAGCAGCCCAGGGGCCTACGAGCAGTACTTC. The chain joins TRBV7-2 to TRBJ2-7, with D possibly matching TRBD1 (6 bases). V was cut by 5 bases and J by 2 bases, with 7 bases left in between. The CDR3 extends over 12 amino acids. Germline V gene sequence: CDR1 SGHTA, CDR2 FQGNSA.

The chain links TRBV29-1 to TRBJ1-4; 9 bases agree with TRBD1. CDR1 and CDR2 from the germline V gene are SQVTM and ANQGSEA. The length of the CDR3 is 16 residues. V shed 6 bases and J 0 bases; nucleotides not matched to a gene: 8. The CDR3 is CSVAGTGTATNEKLFF. CDR3 bases: TGCAGCGTGGCCGGGACAGGGACTGCAACTAATGAAAAACTGTTTTTT.

The chain is built from TRBV7-3 and TRBJ2-5, with D perhaps TRBD1 (6 bases). CDR3 length equals 15 residues. Germline V gene data show CDR1 as SGHTA and CDR2 as FQGTGA. Trimming cost V 6 bases and J 2 bases, with 16 bases left between them. CDR3 bases: TGTGCCAGCAGTGTGGCCGGACAGCCGCAAGAGACCCAGTACTTC. Protein sequence: CASSVAGQPQETQYF.

The chain links TRBV11-2 to TRBJ2-2; D remains unclear. Looked up from germline, CDR1 is SGHAT and CDR2 is FQNNGV. Trimming removed 1 base from V and 5 bases from J, with 8 bases in between. The CDR3 runs 14 residues. CDR3 protein: CASSLGSDTGELFF. CDR3 coding DNA: TGTGCCAGCAGCTTAGGATCAGATACCGGGGAGCTGTTTTTT. Combining the CDR3 with reference TRBV11-2 and TRBJ2-2 gives the whole variable domain EAGVAQSPRYKIIEKRQSVAFWCNPISGHATLYWYQQILGQGPKLLIQFQNNGVVDDSQLPKDRFSAERLKGVDSTLKIQPAKLEDSAVYLCASSLGSDTGELFFGEGSRLTVL.

This rearrangement joins TRBV1 to TRBJ2-5; TRBD2, the D gene given by the table, was not confirmed from the DNA. TRBV1 is a pseudogene segment. This CDR3 is built from 16 residues. The CDR3 nucleotides are TGCACCAGCAGCCCGGTAGCGGGAGATGCATTGGAGACCCAGTACTTC. Its translation: CTSSPVAGDALETQYF.

The chain employs TRBV7-9 and TRBJ1-2; 7 positions agree with TRBD1. V was clipped by 5 bases and J by 4 bases; unmatched bases: 4. The germline gives CDR1 SEHNR, CDR2 FQNEAQ (reference sequence). This CDR3 comprises 13 residues. CDR3 DNA: TGTGCCAGCAGCCCGGACAGGAGCTATGGCTACACCTTC. It encodes CASSPDRSYGYTF.

The chain couples TRBV7-9 to TRBJ1-5; no definite D call. CDR3 length: 13 amino acids. CDR1 and CDR2 from the germline V gene are SEHNR and FQNEAQ (reference sequence). V lost 5 bases to trimming and J lost 3 bases, with 8 bases between them. CDR3 region: CASSPTNNQPQHF. Written as DNA, the CDR3 is TGTGCCAGCAGCCCGACAAACAATCAGCCCCAGCATTTT.